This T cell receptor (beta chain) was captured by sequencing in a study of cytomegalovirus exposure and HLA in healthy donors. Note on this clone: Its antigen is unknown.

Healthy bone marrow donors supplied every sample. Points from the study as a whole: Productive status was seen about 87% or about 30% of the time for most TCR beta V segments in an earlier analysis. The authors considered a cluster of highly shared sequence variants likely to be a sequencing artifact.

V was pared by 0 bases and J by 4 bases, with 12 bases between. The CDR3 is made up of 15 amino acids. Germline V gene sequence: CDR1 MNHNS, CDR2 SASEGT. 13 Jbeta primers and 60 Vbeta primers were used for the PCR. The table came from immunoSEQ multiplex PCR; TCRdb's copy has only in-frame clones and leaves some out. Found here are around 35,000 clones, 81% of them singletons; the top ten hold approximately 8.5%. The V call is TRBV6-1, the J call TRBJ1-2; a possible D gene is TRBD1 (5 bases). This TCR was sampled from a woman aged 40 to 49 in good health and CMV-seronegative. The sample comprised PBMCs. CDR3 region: CASSEAGAASYGYTF. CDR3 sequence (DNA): TGTGCCAGCAGTGAAGCTGGGGCAGCCTCCTATGGCTACACCTTC.